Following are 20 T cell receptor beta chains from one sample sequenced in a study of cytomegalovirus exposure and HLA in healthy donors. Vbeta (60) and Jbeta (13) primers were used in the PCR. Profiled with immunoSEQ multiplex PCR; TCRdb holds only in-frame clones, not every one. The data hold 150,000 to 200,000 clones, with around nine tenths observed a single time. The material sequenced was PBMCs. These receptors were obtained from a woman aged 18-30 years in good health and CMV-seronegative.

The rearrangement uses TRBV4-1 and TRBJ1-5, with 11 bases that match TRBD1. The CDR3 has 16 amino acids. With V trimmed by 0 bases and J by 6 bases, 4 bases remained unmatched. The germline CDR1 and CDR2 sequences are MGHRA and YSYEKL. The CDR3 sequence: CASSQDQGQGVQPQHF. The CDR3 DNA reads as TGCGCCAGCAGCCAAGATCAGGGACAGGGGGTTCAGCCCCAGCATTTT.

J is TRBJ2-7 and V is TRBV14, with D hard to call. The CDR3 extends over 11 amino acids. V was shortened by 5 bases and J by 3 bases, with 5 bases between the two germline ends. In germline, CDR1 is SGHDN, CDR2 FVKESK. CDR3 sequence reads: CASSYNYEQYF. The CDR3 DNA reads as TGTGCCAGCAGCTACAACTACGAGCAGTACTTC.

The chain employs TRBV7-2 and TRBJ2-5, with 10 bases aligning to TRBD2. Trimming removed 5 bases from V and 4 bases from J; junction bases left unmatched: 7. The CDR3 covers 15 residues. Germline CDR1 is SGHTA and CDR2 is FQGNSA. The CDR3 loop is CASSPTRLAGETQYF. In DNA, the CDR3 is TGTGCCAGCAGCCCGACCAGACTAGCGGGAGAGACCCAGTACTTC. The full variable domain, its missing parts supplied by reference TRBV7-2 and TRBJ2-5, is GAGVSQSPSNKVTEKGKDVELRCDPISGHTALYWYRQSLGQGLEFLIYFQGNSAPDKSGLPSDRFSAERTGGSVSTLTIQRTQQEDSAVYLCASSPTRLAGETQYFGPGTRLLVL.

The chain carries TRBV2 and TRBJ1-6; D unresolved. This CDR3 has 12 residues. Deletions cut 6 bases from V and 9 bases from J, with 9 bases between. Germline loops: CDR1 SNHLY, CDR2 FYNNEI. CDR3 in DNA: TGTGCCAGCAGACAGCGGACTTCACCCCTCCACTTT. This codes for CASRQRTSPLHF.

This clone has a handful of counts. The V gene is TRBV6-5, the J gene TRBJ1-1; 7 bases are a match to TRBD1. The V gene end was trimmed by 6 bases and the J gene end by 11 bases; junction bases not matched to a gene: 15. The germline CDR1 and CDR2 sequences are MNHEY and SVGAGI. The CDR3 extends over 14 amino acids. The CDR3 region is CASSYRGIRGEAFF. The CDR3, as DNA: TGTGCCAGCAGCTACAGGGGAATCAGGGGAGAGGCTTTCTTT.

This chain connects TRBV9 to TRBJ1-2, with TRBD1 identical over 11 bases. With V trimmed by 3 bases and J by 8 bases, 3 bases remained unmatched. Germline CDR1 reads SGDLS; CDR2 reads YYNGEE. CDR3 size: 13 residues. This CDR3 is CASSEGQGGGYTF. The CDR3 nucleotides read TGTGCCAGCAGCGAGGGACAGGGGGGAGGCTACACCTTC.

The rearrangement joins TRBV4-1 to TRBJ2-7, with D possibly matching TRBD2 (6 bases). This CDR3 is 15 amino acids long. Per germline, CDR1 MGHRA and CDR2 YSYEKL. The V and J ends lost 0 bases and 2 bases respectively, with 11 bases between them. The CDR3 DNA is TGCGCCAGCAGCCAAGACGACGGGAGCACCTACGAGCAGTACTTC. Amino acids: CASSQDDGSTYEQYF.

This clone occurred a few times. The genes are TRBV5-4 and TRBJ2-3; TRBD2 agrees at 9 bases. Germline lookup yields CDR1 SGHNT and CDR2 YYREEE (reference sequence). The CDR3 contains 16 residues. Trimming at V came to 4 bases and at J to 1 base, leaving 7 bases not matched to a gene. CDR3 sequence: CASSDGQRGGTDTQYF. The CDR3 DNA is TGTGCCAGCAGCGATGGTCAGCGGGGGGGCACAGATACGCAGTATTTT. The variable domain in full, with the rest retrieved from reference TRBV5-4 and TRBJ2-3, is ETGVTQSPTHLIKTRGQQVTLRCSSQSGHNTVSWYQQALGQGPQFIFQYYREEENGRGNFPPRFSGLQFPNYSSELNVNALELDDSALYLCASSDGQRGGTDTQYFGPGTRLTVL.

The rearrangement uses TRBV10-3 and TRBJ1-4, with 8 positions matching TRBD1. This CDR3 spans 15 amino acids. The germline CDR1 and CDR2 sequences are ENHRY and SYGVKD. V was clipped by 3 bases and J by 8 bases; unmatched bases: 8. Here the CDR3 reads CAISDRDRGQEKLFF. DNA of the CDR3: TGTGCCATCAGTGATCGCGACAGGGGTCAAGAAAAACTGTTTTTT.

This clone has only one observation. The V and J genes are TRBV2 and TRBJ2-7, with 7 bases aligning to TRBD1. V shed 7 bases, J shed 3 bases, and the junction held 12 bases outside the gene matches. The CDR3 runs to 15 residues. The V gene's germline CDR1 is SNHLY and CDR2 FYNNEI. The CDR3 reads CASTLSGQAGYEQYF. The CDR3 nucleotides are TGTGCCAGCACTCTATCAGGACAGGCAGGCTACGAGCAGTACTTC.

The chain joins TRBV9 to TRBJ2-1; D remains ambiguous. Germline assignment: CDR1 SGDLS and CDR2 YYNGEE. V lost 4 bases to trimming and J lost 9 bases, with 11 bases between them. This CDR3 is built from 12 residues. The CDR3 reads CASSPPAVEQFF. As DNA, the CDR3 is TGTGCCAGCAGCCCCCCTGCAGTTGAGCAGTTCTTC.

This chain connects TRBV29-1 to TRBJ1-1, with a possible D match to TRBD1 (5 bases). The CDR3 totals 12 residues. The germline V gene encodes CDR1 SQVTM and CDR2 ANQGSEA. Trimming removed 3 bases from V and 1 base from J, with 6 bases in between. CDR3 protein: CSVETANTEAFF. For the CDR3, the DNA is TGCAGCGTTGAGACAGCGAACACTGAAGCTTTCTTT.

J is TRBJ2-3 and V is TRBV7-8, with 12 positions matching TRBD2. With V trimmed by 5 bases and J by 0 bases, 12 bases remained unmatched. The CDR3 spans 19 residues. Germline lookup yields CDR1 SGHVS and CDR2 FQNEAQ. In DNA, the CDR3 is TGTGCCAGCAGCGGTGAAAGACTAGCGGGGGCGACTAGCACAGATACGCAGTATTTT. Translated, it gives CASSGERLAGATSTDTQYF.

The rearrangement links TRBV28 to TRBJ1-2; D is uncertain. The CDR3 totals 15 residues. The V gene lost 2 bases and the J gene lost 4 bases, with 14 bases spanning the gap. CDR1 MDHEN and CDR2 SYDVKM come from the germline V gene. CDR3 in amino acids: CASSLAPRSPYGYTF. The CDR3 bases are TGTGCCAGCAGTTTAGCCCCAAGGAGCCCCTATGGCTACACCTTC.

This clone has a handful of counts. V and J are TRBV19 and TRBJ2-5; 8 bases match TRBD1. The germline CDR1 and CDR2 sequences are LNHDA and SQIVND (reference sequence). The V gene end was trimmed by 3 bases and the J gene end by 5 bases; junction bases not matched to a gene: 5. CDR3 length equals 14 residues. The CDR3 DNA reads TGTGCCAGTAGTATCAGGACAGGGAAGGAGACCCAGTACTTC. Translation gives CASSIRTGKETQYF. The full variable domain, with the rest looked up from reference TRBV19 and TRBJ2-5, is DGGITQSPKYLFRKEGQNVTLSCEQNLNHDAMYWYRQDPGQGLRLIYYSQIVNDFQKGDIAEGYSVSREKKESFPLTVTSAQKNPTAFYLCASSIRTGKETQYFGPGTRLLVL.

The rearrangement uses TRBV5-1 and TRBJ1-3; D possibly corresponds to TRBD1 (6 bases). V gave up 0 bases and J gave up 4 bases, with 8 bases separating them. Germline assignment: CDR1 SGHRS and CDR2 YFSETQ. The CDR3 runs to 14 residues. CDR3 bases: TGCGCCAGCAGCTTGGGGACAGACGGAAACACCATATATTTT. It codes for CASSLGTDGNTIYF. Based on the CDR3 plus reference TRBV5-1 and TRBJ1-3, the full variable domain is KAGVTQTPRYLIKTRGQQVTLSCSPISGHRSVSWYQQTPGQGLQFLFEYFSETQRNKGNFPGRFSGRQFSNSRSEMNVSTLELGDSALYLCASSLGTDGNTIYFGEGSWLTVV.

CDR3 residues: CASSPPGGGAKNIQYF. The CDR3 region has the DNA TGTGCCAGCTCACCCCCTGGGGGGGGAGCCAAAAACATTCAGTACTTC. The J gene is TRBJ2-4, the V gene TRBV18; 7 nucleotides match TRBD2. The J segment lost 0 bases and the V segment lost 3 bases, leaving 5 bases of the junction unmatched. CDR1 and CDR2 (germline): KGHSH, LQKENI. The CDR3 totals 16 residues.

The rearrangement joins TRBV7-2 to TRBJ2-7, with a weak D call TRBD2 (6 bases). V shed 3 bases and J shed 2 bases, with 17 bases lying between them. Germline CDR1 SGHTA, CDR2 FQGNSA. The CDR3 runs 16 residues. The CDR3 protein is CASSLAGMGTPYEQYF. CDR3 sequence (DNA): TGTGCCAGCAGCTTGGCGGGGATGGGAACCCCCTACGAGCAGTACTTC.

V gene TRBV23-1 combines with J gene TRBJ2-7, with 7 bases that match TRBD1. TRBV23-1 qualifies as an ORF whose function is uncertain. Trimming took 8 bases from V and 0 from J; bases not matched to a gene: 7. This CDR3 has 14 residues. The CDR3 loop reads CASGPGQRSYEQYF. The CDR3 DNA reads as TGCGCCAGCGGACCGGGACAGCGCTCCTACGAGCAGTACTTC.

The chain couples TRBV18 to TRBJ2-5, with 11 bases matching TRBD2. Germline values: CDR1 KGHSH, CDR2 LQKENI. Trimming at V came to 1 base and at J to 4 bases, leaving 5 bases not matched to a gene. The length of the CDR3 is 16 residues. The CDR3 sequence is CASSPLAGGHVETQYF. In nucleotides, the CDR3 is TGTGCCAGCTCACCACTAGCGGGAGGGCACGTAGAGACCCAGTACTTC.